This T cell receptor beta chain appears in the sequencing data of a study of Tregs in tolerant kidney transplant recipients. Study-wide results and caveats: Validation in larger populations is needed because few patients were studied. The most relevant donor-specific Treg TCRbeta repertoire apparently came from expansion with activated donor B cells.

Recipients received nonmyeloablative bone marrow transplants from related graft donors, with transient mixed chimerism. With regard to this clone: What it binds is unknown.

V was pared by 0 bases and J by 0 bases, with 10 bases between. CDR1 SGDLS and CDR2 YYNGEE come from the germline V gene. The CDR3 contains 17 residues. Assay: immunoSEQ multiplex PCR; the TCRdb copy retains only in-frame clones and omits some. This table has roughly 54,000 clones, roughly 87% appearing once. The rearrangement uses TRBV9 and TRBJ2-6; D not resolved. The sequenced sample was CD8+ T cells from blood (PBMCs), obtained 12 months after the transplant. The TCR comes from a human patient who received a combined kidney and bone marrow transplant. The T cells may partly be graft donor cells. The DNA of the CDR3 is TGTGCCAGCAGCGTAGAGTACTCGAGCTCTGGGGCCAACGTCCTGACTTTC. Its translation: CASSVEYSSSGANVLTF.